This TCR beta chain was captured in a study of glioma-infiltrating T cells. Study context: Dexamethasone exposure before glioma surgery was limited to six or fewer days.

This clonotype was observed a few times. Using RNA template, CDR3s of TCR alpha and beta were amplified with iRepertoire arm-PCR. MiXCR was run by TCRdb on the multiplex PCR reads, yielding one entry per CDR3 protein. The repertoire holds about 400,000 distinct CDR3 sequences, approximately 42% seen once, with approximately 12% in the top ten. This clonotype was obtained from a human donor with low-grade glioma or glioblastoma, undergoing nonglioma brain surgery, or in good health (not recorded which). The specimen sequenced was glioma tissue, nonneoplastic brain tissue, or PBMCs (not recorded which).

This CDR3 is CAISESAAGGEQFF. The CDR3 DNA sequence: TGTGCCATCAGTGAGTCGGCAGCAGGAGGGGAGCAGTTCTTC. The gene calls are TRBV10-3 and TRBJ2-1; D is possibly TRBD2 (6 bases). V was pared by 0 bases and J by 10 bases, with 13 bases between. The CDR3 is 14 residues long. CDR1 is ENHRY, CDR2 SYGVKD, per germline.